Presented here are 23 T cell receptor beta chains from one specimen sequenced in a study of breast tumors, draining lymph nodes, adjacent tissues (dated by TCRdb to the mid-2010s). The lymph node samples were taken from the axillary draining lymph nodes of breast cancer patients. Library construction relied on multiplex PCR. Sequencing took place on an Illumina HiSeq 2000. TCRdb reprocessing: public reads trimmed at Q25 with fastp, clones called with MiXCR, in-frame beta chains kept. When rows share a CDR3 protein, they turn into one entry using the most common DNA and genes. This sample lists roughly 80,000 distinct CDR3 sequences; roughly 19% were detected once. Together, the top ten hold around 2.5% of the sample. The sample taken for sequencing was axillary lymph node tissue. These receptors all come from a female donor with breast cancer. Some clones in this sample may be carry-over from other donors' samples.

V and J are TRBV3-1 and TRBJ1-1; D gene uncertain. CDR1 and CDR2 (germline): LGHDT, YNNKEL (reference sequence). The CDR3 sequence is 12 residues long. V shed 1 base and J shed 7 bases, with 7 bases lying between them. The CDR3: CASSQVGIEAFF. The CDR3, as DNA: TGTGCCAGCAGCCAAGTAGGGATTGAAGCTTTCTTT.

The sample holds many counts of this clonotype. The gene calls are TRBV6-2 or TRBV6-3 and TRBJ2-7; 8 bases are a match to TRBD2. Germline lookup yields CDR1 MNHEY and CDR2 SVGEGT. The J segment lost 4 bases and the V segment lost 5 bases, leaving 7 bases of the junction unmatched. The CDR3 is made up of 14 amino acids. CDR3 region: CASSLREADYEQYF. In nucleotides, the CDR3 is TGTGCCAGCAGTCTGCGGGAGGCCGATTACGAGCAGTACTTC.

This clonotype was observed at least ten times. Here the CDR3 reads CASSLGPDLPPQETQYF. The CDR3 region has the DNA TGTGCCAGCTCATTGGGTCCCGATCTACCCCCTCAAGAGACCCAGTACTTC. The chain carries TRBV5-4 and TRBJ2-5; unclear D gene. The germline gives CDR1 SGHNT, CDR2 YYREEE (reference sequence). The V gene lost 7 bases and the J gene lost 2 bases, with 24 bases spanning the gap. The CDR3 runs 17 residues.

This clonotype was found many times. This chain connects TRBV7-9 to TRBJ1-2; D ambiguous. CDR1 and CDR2 (germline): SEHNR, FQNEAQ (reference sequence). The CDR3 is 13 residues long. V lost 2 bases and J 2 bases, leaving 6 bases between the germline ends. DNA of the CDR3: TGTGCCAGCAGCTTAATTGGGAACTATGGCTACACCTTC. Amino acids: CASSLIGNYGYTF.

This clonotype was observed many times. The J gene is TRBJ2-3, the V gene TRBV20-1, with D possibly matching TRBD1 (5 bases). The CDR3 has 13 residues. CDR1 is DFQATT and CDR2 is SNEGSKA in the germline V gene (reference sequence). V was clipped by 4 bases and J by 2 bases, with 10 bases between them. CDR3 residues: CSATDITTDTQYF. DNA of the CDR3: TGCAGTGCTACGGACATCACCACAGATACGCAGTATTTT.

Concerning this clonotype: This may stem from a read error, because a much larger clone lies one nucleotide away. CDR3 DNA sequence: TGTGCCAGCAGCCTATCCCGGGACAGCACGCCTGTCACCCACCACTTT. Translating gives CASSLSRDSTPVTHHF. The rearrangement links TRBV5-5 to TRBJ1-6; 7 bases are shared with TRBD1. The CDR3 has 16 amino acids. Germline V gene data show CDR1 as SGHKS and CDR2 as YYEKEE (reference sequence). Trimming removed 4 bases from V and 18 bases from J; junction bases left unmatched: 22. Complete variable domain (other parts from reference TRBV5-5 and TRBJ1-6): DAGVTQSPTHLIKTRGQQVTLRCSPISGHKSVSWYQQVLGQGPQFIFQYYEKEERGRGNFPDRFSARQFPNYSSELNVNALLLGDSALYLCASSLSRDSTPVTHHFGNGTRLTVT.

This clonotype has at least ten counts. V usage is TRBV7-9 and J usage is TRBJ2-3; 13 bases agree with TRBD2. Germline CDR1 and CDR2: SEHNR and FQNEAQ (reference sequence). With 5 bases clipped from V and 6 bases from J, the junction kept 8 bases outside the gene matches. The length of the CDR3 is 16 residues. CDR3 sequence reads: CASSGPGLAGVDTQYF. The CDR3 DNA reads TGTGCCAGCAGCGGACCCGGACTAGCGGGAGTGGATACGCAGTATTTT.

This clonotype was counted many times. The chain links TRBV5-6 to TRBJ2-5; TRBD1 matches at 7 bases. Germline V gene data show CDR1 as SGHDT and CDR2 as YYEEEE. This CDR3 region has 15 residues. With V trimmed by 0 bases and J by 2 bases, 4 bases remained unmatched. CDR3 loop: CASSLVLGQQETQYF. The CDR3 nucleotides read TGTGCCAGCAGCTTGGTGTTGGGACAGCAAGAGACCCAGTACTTC.

Turning to this clonotype: Given a much more abundant clone one base away, this may be a read error. J is TRBJ1-3 and V is TRBV14; 7 nucleotides line up with TRBD1. The CDR3 consists of 17 residues. Per germline, CDR1 SGHDN and CDR2 FVKESK. The CDR3 is CASSQDRVTGSGSTIYF. The CDR3 DNA is TGTGCCAGCAGCCAAGATCGAGTGACAGGGTCTGGAAGCACCATATATTTT.

Ten or more counts support this clonotype. This chain connects TRBV6-1 to TRBJ2-1, with D perhaps TRBD2 (6 bases). V was shortened by 4 bases and J by 7 bases, with 14 bases between the two germline ends. Germline CDR1 is MNHNS and CDR2 is SASEGT. CDR3 length equals 14 residues. CDR3 nucleotide sequence: TGTGCCAGCAGTGGAACCCCCCGGGAGAATGAGCAGTTCTTC. Its translation: CASSGTPRENEQFF.

In this sample, this clonotype turned up many times. V usage is TRBV10-2 and J usage is TRBJ2-3; TRBD1 agrees at 9 bases. Germline V gene sequence: CDR1 WSHSY, CDR2 SAAADI. Trimming removed 2 bases from V and 5 bases from J; junction bases left unmatched: 2. The CDR3 is made up of 14 amino acids. As DNA, the CDR3 is TGCGCCAGCAGTGAGCCGGGACAGGGAGATACGCAGTATTTT. This sequence encodes CASSEPGQGDTQYF.

This clonotype was observed at least ten times. The V gene is TRBV24-1, the J gene TRBJ2-7; TRBD1 agrees at 8 bases. The CDR3 is 15 residues long. After removal of 4 bases from V and 3 bases from J, the junction contained 7 bases not matched to a gene. CDR1 is KGHDR, CDR2 SFDVKD, per germline. The CDR3 here is CATSDPRTGGYEQYF. CDR3 sequence (DNA): TGTGCCACCAGTGACCCCAGAACAGGGGGCTACGAGCAGTACTTC.

This clonotype showed up many times. CDR3 in DNA: TGCGCCAGCAGCTTGGCCGGGGCGGGAGTAGGCCGGGAGCAGTACTTC. This codes for CASSLAGAGVGREQYF. The rearrangement joins TRBV5-1 to TRBJ2-7; 7 nucleotides agree with TRBD2. J lost 7 bases, V lost 0 bases, and 13 bases had no gene match. Per germline, CDR1 SGHRS and CDR2 YFSETQ. The CDR3 length is 16 residues.

Concerning this clonotype: This may be a read error: a much more frequent sequence differs by one nucleotide. This sequence joins TRBV14 and TRBJ2-7, with no clear D. This CDR3 is 14 amino acids long. Trimming took off 4 bases at V and 3 bases at J, with 13 bases between the two ends. Germline V gene data show CDR1 as SGHDN and CDR2 as FVKESK. The CDR3 loop is CASSPPGPSYEQYF. In DNA, the CDR3 is TGTGCCAGCAGCCCCCCAGGACCGAGCTACGAGCAGTACTTC.

This clonotype was picked up many times. The chain combines TRBV9 with TRBJ1-3, with D unresolved. Trimming shortened V by 0 bases and J by 0 bases, and 10 bases separated the two germline ends. In germline, CDR1 is SGDLS, CDR2 YYNGEE. This CDR3 has 16 amino acids. CDR3 sequence reads: CASSVAGRSSGNTIYF. In DNA, the CDR3 is TGTGCCAGCAGCGTAGCCGGACGGAGCTCTGGAAACACCATATATTTT. Variable domain in full (rest from reference TRBV9 and TRBJ1-3): DSGVTQTPKHLITATGQRVTLRCSPRSGDLSVYWYQQSLDQGLQFLIQYYNGEERAKGNILERFSAQQFPDLHSELNLSSLELGDSALYFCASSVAGRSSGNTIYFGEGSWLTVV.

This clonotype was seen repeatedly, ten times or more. The DNA for the CDR3 is TGTGCCAGCAGTCGTTACAGGGGACTGCAAGAGACCCAGTACTTC. Amino acid sequence: CASSRYRGLQETQYF. This chain links TRBV6-2 or TRBV6-3 with TRBJ2-5, with TRBD1 as a possible D gene (7 bases). This CDR3 is 15 amino acids long. In germline, CDR1 is MNHEY, CDR2 SVGEGT. Trimming shortened V by 5 bases and J by 2 bases, and 15 bases separated the two germline ends.

The table lists this clonotype with many counts. The gene calls are TRBV5-6 and TRBJ2-5; 7 nucleotides match TRBD2. In germline, CDR1 is SGHDT, CDR2 YYEEEE. This CDR3 comprises 15 residues. V was pared by 4 bases and J by 0 bases, with 6 bases of the junction left unmatched. The CDR3 is CASSPGREYQETQYF. In nucleotides, the CDR3 is TGTGCCAGCAGCCCCGGGCGGGAGTACCAAGAGACCCAGTACTTC.

In its sample, this clonotype was seen many times. J is TRBJ1-3 and V is TRBV19; maybe TRBD1 (5 bases). Germline CDR1 reads LNHDA; CDR2 reads SQIVND (reference sequence). The CDR3 has 15 residues. Trimming shortened V by 10 bases and J by 5 bases, and 21 bases separated the two germline ends. CDR3: CATCGGGKVRNTIYF. For the CDR3, the DNA is TGTGCCACCTGCGGGGGGGGGAAAGTGAGAAACACCATATATTTT.

This clonotype was seen only a few times. A much larger clone lies one base from this, so it may be a read error. The chain carries TRBV5-6 and TRBJ2-7; D not resolved. The V end was cut by 4 bases, the J end by 2 bases, with 7 bases between. Germline V CDR1 and CDR2: SGHDT, YYEEEE. The CDR3 consists of 12 residues. The CDR3: CASSTSAYEQYF. DNA of the CDR3: TGTGCCAGCAGCACGAGCGCCTACGAGCAGTACTTC.

This clonotype was recorded many times. The rearrangement uses TRBV20-1 and TRBJ2-3; D gene ambiguous. Germline loops: CDR1 DFQATT, CDR2 SNEGSKA (reference sequence). CDR3 length equals 11 residues. The CDR3 DNA follows: TGCAAGACCTTAGGCACAGATACGCAGTATTTT. Encoded protein: CKTLGTDTQYF.

In the case of this clonotype: At one of its ends the junction is not consistent with the germline gene, which may arise from a read error. The J gene is TRBJ1-3, the V gene TRBV28; no clear D gene. The germline V gene encodes CDR1 MDHEN and CDR2 SYDVKM. CDR3 size: 14 residues. The CDR3 protein is CASSFPLSGNAIYF. The CDR3 DNA reads as TGTGCCAGCAGTTTTCCTCTCTCTGGAAACGCCATATATTTT.

This clonotype was counted ten times or more. The gene calls are TRBV24-1 and TRBJ2-2, with D tentatively TRBD1 (6 bases). This CDR3 contains 16 residues. V dropped 0 bases and J dropped 0 bases, with 7 bases sitting between them. Per germline, CDR1 KGHDR and CDR2 SFDVKD. The chain's CDR3 is CATSDLYRANTGELFF. The CDR3 DNA reads TGTGCCACCAGTGATTTGTACAGGGCGAACACCGGGGAGCTGTTTTTT.

This clonotype was counted ten times or more. The chain recombines TRBV4-1 with TRBJ1-5; the D gene is possibly TRBD1 (6 bases). The CDR3 length is 15 residues. V lost 1 base and J 8 bases, leaving 15 bases between the germline ends. The germline V gene encodes CDR1 MGHRA and CDR2 YSYEKL. The CDR3 loop is CASSQVLDRTEPQHF. For the CDR3, the DNA is TGCGCCAGCAGCCAAGTCCTAGACAGGACCGAGCCCCAGCATTTT.